What follows are 25 T cell receptor beta chains derived from one specimen sequenced in a study of stem cell transplantation in POMP-related autoinflammatory disease. Assay used: immunoSEQ multiplex PCR; TCRdb lists only in-frame clones, some missing. The sample lists tens of thousands of clones, approximately 85% occurring once. The input for sequencing was CD4+ T cells from PBMCs, taken before stem cell transplantation. Receptors were obtained from a human donor with POMP-related autoinflammation and immune dysregulation (PRAID).

This chain joins TRBV5-8 and TRBJ2-7; D gene uncertain. The germline V and J ends were trimmed by 1 base and 7 bases, with 3 bases remaining between them. CDR3 length: 10 residues. The germline V gene encodes CDR1 SGHTS and CDR2 YDEGEE. CDR3 in DNA: TGTGCCAGCAGCTTGTGGGAGCAGTACTTC. This codes for CASSLWEQYF. Full variable domain (remainder filled in from reference TRBV5-8 and TRBJ2-7): EAGVTQSPTHLIKTRGQQATLRCSPISGHTSVYWYQQALGLGLQFLLWYDEGEERNRGNFPPRFSGRQFPNYSSELNVNALELEDSALYLCASSLWEQYFGPGTRLTVT.

The chain combines TRBV2 with TRBJ2-4, with D perhaps matching TRBD1 (5 bases). The CDR3 sequence is 13 residues long. The ends were cut back, 2 bases at V and 6 bases at J, with 8 bases in the middle. CDR1 is SNHLY and CDR2 is FYNNEI in the germline V gene. Written as DNA, the CDR3 is TGTGCCAGCAGTGAAAGTCAGGGAAACATTCAGTACTTC. Its protein product is CASSESQGNIQYF.

CDR3 nucleotides: TGTGCCAGCAGCTTAGGGGATCACGCTTACGAGCAGTACTTC. This codes for CASSLGDHAYEQYF. The chain couples TRBV7-6 to TRBJ2-7; no reliable D call. Germline-derived CDR1 and CDR2 are SGHVS and FNYEAQ. V was cut by 1 base and J by 4 bases, with 11 bases left in between. The CDR3 has 14 residues.

The gene calls are TRBV5-1 and TRBJ1-3; D uncertain. The CDR3 spans 14 residues. Deletions cut 0 bases from V and 1 base from J, with 5 bases between. The germline gives CDR1 SGHRS, CDR2 YFSETQ. The CDR3 DNA is TGCGCCAGCAGCTTGGAGGGTTCTGGAAACACCATATATTTT. Translating it yields CASSLEGSGNTIYF.

This clone was observed a handful of times. The rearrangement joins TRBV30 to TRBJ1-1; D not resolved. The CDR3 totals 11 residues. Trimming took off 1 base at V and 9 bases at J, with 9 bases between the two ends. CDR1 is GTSNPN and CDR2 is SVGIG in the germline V gene (reference sequence). The CDR3 DNA reads as TGTGCCTGGAGTGGGCAGGCGAAAGCTTTCTTT. Its translation: CAWSGQAKAFF.

The J gene is TRBJ1-5, the V gene TRBV4-2; 8 nucleotides line up with TRBD1. V shed 3 bases and J 1 base; nucleotides not matched to a gene: 14. CDR3 length equals 19 residues. Germline assignment: CDR1 LGHNA and CDR2 YNFKEQ. CDR3 nucleotide sequence: TGTGCCAGCAGCCACCACGGACGGACAGGGTCCGGGAGCAATCAGCCCCAGCATTTT. It specifies CASSHHGRTGSGSNQPQHF.

The chain recombines TRBV6-1 with TRBJ2-1; D gene uncertain. Germline CDR1 and CDR2: MNHNS and SASEGT. There are 13 residues in the CDR3. V dropped 0 bases and J dropped 7 bases, with 7 bases sitting between them. This CDR3 is CASSEAPVNEQFF. Written as DNA, the CDR3 is TGTGCCAGCAGTGAAGCGCCGGTTAATGAGCAGTTCTTC.

This chain links TRBV5-1 with TRBJ1-2; D not certain. CDR1 and CDR2 from the germline V gene are SGHRS and YFSETQ. V was cut by 3 bases and J by 5 bases, with 14 bases left in between. This CDR3 is built from 14 residues. This CDR3 is CASSWELTDYGYTF. CDR3 nucleotide sequence: TGCGCCAGCAGCTGGGAATTGACTGATTATGGCTACACCTTC.

V and J are TRBV6-6 and TRBJ2-2; 7 bases align to TRBD1. V gave up 10 bases and J gave up 2 bases; unmatched junction bases: 7. The CDR3 has 14 amino acids. Per the germline V gene, CDR1 is MNHNY and CDR2 is SVGAGI (reference sequence). The CDR3 bases are TGTGCCACCAGACAGGGTTTTAACACCGGGGAGCTGTTTTTT. The encoded protein is CATRQGFNTGELFF.

The gene calls are TRBV7-6 and TRBJ1-1, with 10 nucleotides matching TRBD1. CDR3 length equals 15 residues. The germline V gene has CDR1 SGHVS and CDR2 FNYEAQ. V dropped 5 bases and J dropped 2; count of bases not matched to a gene: 5. DNA for the CDR3: TGTGCCAGCAGCCCAGGGGACAGGGGTAACACTGAAGCTTTCTTT. Encoded protein: CASSPGDRGNTEAFF.

The chain uses TRBV9 and TRBJ2-3; 12 nucleotides align to TRBD2. The germline gives CDR1 SGDLS, CDR2 YYNGEE. The CDR3 runs to 19 residues. J lost 0 bases, V lost 0 bases, and 8 bases had no gene match. CDR3 sequence (DNA): TGTGCCAGCAGCGTAGGCTCGGCTAGCGGGGGGGTTAGCACAGATACGCAGTATTTT. It translates to CASSVGSASGGVSTDTQYF.

This clone was detected only a few times. V is TRBV27 and J is TRBJ1-6; tentatively, D is TRBD1 (6 bases). The germline V gene has CDR1 MNHEY and CDR2 SMNVEV (reference sequence). The CDR3 loop spans 15 amino acids. V lost 5 bases and J 10 bases, leaving 18 bases between the germline ends. CDR3 DNA sequence: TGTGCCAGCAGTCTAACGAGGGGGATAGAGTCACCCCTCCACTTT. Translating gives CASSLTRGIESPLHF.

This chain joins TRBV10-3 and TRBJ2-5, with 10 bases that match TRBD2. The trim removed 10 bases at V and 4 bases at J, leaving 6 bases unmatched. The germline gives CDR1 ENHRY, CDR2 SYGVKD. The CDR3 runs to 13 residues. CDR3 sequence reads: CATAGGESETQYF. CDR3 DNA sequence: TGTGCCACAGCGGGGGGGGAATCAGAGACCCAGTACTTC.

This sequence joins TRBV10-3 and TRBJ2-5; the D is unclear. Germline V CDR1 and CDR2: ENHRY, SYGVKD. The CDR3 is 15 amino acids. Trimming stripped 3 bases from V and 5 bases from J, with 16 bases between. In DNA form, the CDR3 reads TGTGCCATCAGTGATGGTCCGGCGAGCGAGGAGACCCAGTACTTC. Protein product: CAISDGPASEETQYF.

The chain links TRBV9 to TRBJ2-7, with TRBD2 matching over 11 bases. The ends lost 0 bases at V and 0 bases at J; junction bases unmatched: 8. Germline CDR1 and CDR2: SGDLS and YYNGEE. The CDR3 is 18 amino acids. The CDR3 DNA reads as TGTGCCAGCAGCGTAGGGCTAGCGGGAGGCTCCATCTCCTACGAGCAGTACTTC. Translated, it gives CASSVGLAGGSISYEQYF.

The chain recombines TRBV4-1 with TRBJ2-1, with TRBD2 identical over 9 bases. The V gene's germline CDR1 is MGHRA and CDR2 YSYEKL. This CDR3 is built from 20 residues. V gave up 4 bases and J gave up 4 bases; unmatched junction bases: 20. For the CDR3, the DNA is TGCGCCAGCAGCCGCTCCTCCCCGTCTAGCGGGGCAGTCGGGTACAATGAGCAGTTCTTC. Amino acids: CASSRSSPSSGAVGYNEQFF.

The chain carries TRBV9 and TRBJ2-5, with 7 bases identical to TRBD2. CDR3 size: 15 residues. Germline CDR1 reads SGDLS; CDR2 reads YYNGEE. V dropped 0 bases and J dropped 5; count of bases not matched to a gene: 7. The chain's CDR3 is CASSVEAGLGETQYF. For the CDR3, the DNA is TGTGCCAGCAGCGTAGAAGCGGGGCTCGGGGAGACCCAGTACTTC. The full variable domain, rest sourced from reference TRBV9 and TRBJ2-5, is DSGVTQTPKHLITATGQRVTLRCSPRSGDLSVYWYQQSLDQGLQFLIQYYNGEERAKGNILERFSAQQFPDLHSELNLSSLELGDSALYFCASSVEAGLGETQYFGPGTRLLVL.

The chain couples TRBV18 to TRBJ2-7; D is unresolved. The CDR3 sequence is 14 residues long. The germline V gene encodes CDR1 KGHSH and CDR2 LQKENI. Trimming left V 3 bases short and J 2 bases short, with 11 bases between. In DNA, the CDR3 is TGTGCCAGCTCACCCGCGGCAACTACCTACGAGCAGTACTTC. Its protein is CASSPAATTYEQYF.

J is TRBJ2-2 and V is TRBV6-1, with 8 bases identical to TRBD2. V was pared by 4 bases and J by 0 bases, with 4 bases of the junction left unmatched. Germline lookup yields CDR1 MNHNS and CDR2 SASEGT. The CDR3 is 16 residues long. CDR3 nucleotides: TGTGCCAGCAGTGCCCAAGCGGGGGCGAACACCGGGGAGCTGTTTTTT. Translated, it gives CASSAQAGANTGELFF.

V gene TRBV28 combines with J gene TRBJ1-1; 10 nucleotides align to TRBD1. Per germline, CDR1 MDHEN and CDR2 SYDVKM. The CDR3 length is 16 residues. Germline trimming cut 5 bases from V and 4 bases from J; bases unmatched to any gene: 10. The CDR3 here is CASSVPGQGSGTEAFF. CDR3 in DNA: TGTGCCAGCAGTGTACCGGGACAGGGGTCGGGCACTGAAGCTTTCTTT. Combining the CDR3 with reference TRBV28 and TRBJ1-1 gives the whole variable domain DVKVTQSSRYLVKRTGEKVFLECVQDMDHENMFWYRQDPGLGLRLIYFSYDVKMKEKGDIPEGYSVSREKKERFSLILESASTNQTSMYLCASSVPGQGSGTEAFFGQGTRLTVV.

The rearrangement uses TRBV30 and TRBJ2-2; 8 nucleotides line up with TRBD1. Germline V gives CDR1 GTSNPN, CDR2 SVGIG (reference sequence). V shed 7 bases, J shed 2 bases, and the junction held 6 bases outside the gene matches. The CDR3 loop spans 14 amino acids. CDR3 loop: CASPGQENTGELFF. The CDR3 DNA follows: TGTGCCTCCCCGGGACAGGAAAACACCGGGGAGCTGTTTTTT.

J is TRBJ1-3 and V is TRBV18; TRBD1 might be the D (5 bases). The germline V gene encodes CDR1 KGHSH and CDR2 LQKENI. The CDR3 extends over 14 amino acids. The V and J ends lost 6 bases and 2 bases respectively, with 11 bases between them. CDR3 sequence (DNA): TGTGCCAGCTCGCTACAGGAGCCTGGAAACACCATATATTTT. Residues: CASSLQEPGNTIYF.

The V call is TRBV28, the J call TRBJ2-7, with unresolved D. This CDR3 is built from 13 residues. V was shortened by 7 bases and J by 2 bases, with 12 bases between the two germline ends. The germline gives CDR1 MDHEN, CDR2 SYDVKM. The CDR3 sequence: CASTPSGTYEQYF. CDR3 sequence (DNA): TGTGCCAGCACCCCCTCTGGAACCTACGAGCAGTACTTC.

This clone has only a few counts. The chain employs TRBV21-1 and TRBJ1-1; TRBD1 is taken as the D call from the table, unchecked against the DNA. TRBV21-1 is noted as a pseudogene. The CDR3 has 13 amino acids. CDR3 in amino acids: CASSKAPTGRSFF. The CDR3 DNA is TGTGCCAGCAGCAAGGCCCCTACAGGGAGATCTTTCTTT.

V and J are TRBV6-1 and TRBJ2-2; D uncertain. Germline values: CDR1 MNHNS, CDR2 SASEGT. CDR3 length: 14 amino acids. The V end was cut by 7 bases, the J end by 0 bases, with 9 bases between. The CDR3 DNA is TGTGCCAGCATTATACTTCCGAACACCGGGGAGCTGTTTTTT. Translated: CASIILPNTGELFF.